Below, 6 T cell receptor beta chains from the same sample are listed, as sequenced in a study of T cell repertoires in cytomegalovirus infection. MiXCR, run by TCRdb on the reads, gives a single entry per CDR3 protein. The data show 350,000 to 550,000 distinct CDR3 sequences, approximately 32% seen once. The source material was PBMCs. These receptors came from a human donor in good health (CMV status not recorded). Some clones in this sample may be carry-over from other donors' samples.

V usage is TRBV7-6 and J usage is TRBJ1-1; D unresolved. The ends were cut back, 1 base at V and 2 bases at J, with 8 bases in the middle. The CDR3 is 14 amino acids. Germline V gene data show CDR1 as SGHVS and CDR2 as FNYEAQ. This chain's CDR3 is CASSLVQINTEAFF. CDR3 sequence (DNA): TGTGCCAGCAGCTTAGTCCAGATTAACACTGAAGCTTTCTTT. Combining the CDR3 with reference TRBV7-6 and TRBJ1-1 gives the whole variable domain GAGVSQSPRYKVTKRGQDVALRCDPISGHVSLYWYRQALGQGPEFLTYFNYEAQQDKSGLPNDRFSAERPEGSISTLTIQRTEQRDSAMYRCASSLVQINTEAFFGQGTRLTVV.

This clonotype has a count of ten or more. This chain connects TRBV7-6 to TRBJ1-1, with 10 bases lining up with TRBD1. After removal of 3 bases from V and 1 base from J, the junction contained 2 bases not matched to a gene. Per germline, CDR1 SGHVS and CDR2 FNYEAQ. CDR3 size: 15 residues. For the CDR3, the DNA is TGTGCCAGCAGCTTGTGGGACAGGGGGAACACTGAAGCTTTCTTT. Encoded protein: CASSLWDRGNTEAFF. The variable domain in full, with the rest retrieved from reference TRBV7-6 and TRBJ1-1, is GAGVSQSPRYKVTKRGQDVALRCDPISGHVSLYWYRQALGQGPEFLTYFNYEAQQDKSGLPNDRFSAERPEGSISTLTIQRTEQRDSAMYRCASSLWDRGNTEAFFGQGTRLTVV.

This clonotype appeared a few times. The chain recombines TRBV7-2 with TRBJ1-6, with D possibly TRBD1 on 5 matching bases. The length of the CDR3 is 16 residues. Trimming removed 0 bases from V and 7 bases from J, with 13 bases in between. Germline assignment: CDR1 SGHTA and CDR2 FQGNSA. CDR3 DNA: TGTGCCAGCAGCTTAGCGCAGACAGTCCGAAATTCACCCCTCCACTTT. It codes for CASSLAQTVRNSPLHF.

As regards this clonotype: At one end, the junction sequence differs from germline, possibly due to a read error. The chain uses TRBV7-6 and TRBJ2-3, with D maybe TRBD1 (6 bases). Germline CDR1 SGHVS, CDR2 FNYEAQ. The CDR3 runs 16 residues. This chain's CDR3 is CASSLVQGGGTDTQYF. In nucleotides, the CDR3 is TGTGCTAGCAGCTTAGTACAGGGTGGTGGCACAGATACGCAGTATTTT.

In its sample, this clonotype was seen many times. The gene calls are TRBV10-3 and TRBJ2-5, with 9 nucleotides matching TRBD2. The CDR3 length is 15 residues. The J segment lost 1 base and the V segment lost 9 bases, leaving 9 bases of the junction unmatched. Germline V gene data show CDR1 as ENHRY and CDR2 as SYGVKD. The CDR3: CAMGDGSGGQETQYF. The CDR3 region has the DNA TGTGCCATGGGGGACGGTAGCGGGGGCCAAGAGACCCAGTACTTC.

This clonotype occurred a few times. This sequence joins TRBV28 and TRBJ1-6; TRBD1 agrees at 8 bases. The V segment lost 5 bases and the J segment 6 bases; nucleotides outside the gene matches: 9. Germline V gene data show CDR1 as MDHEN and CDR2 as SYDVKM. There are 16 residues in the CDR3. The CDR3 loop reads CASSETGGMSNSPLHF. In DNA form, the CDR3 reads TGTGCCAGCAGTGAAACAGGGGGAATGAGTAATTCACCCCTCCACTTT.